This TCR beta chain was sequenced for a study of technical replicates of blood from a few donors. Repertoires were generated with immunoSEQ multiplex PCR, while TCRdb's copy carries only in-frame clones and drops some. The sample holds about 84,000 clones, around 97% seen once. This TCR derives from a human donor in good health. The sample consisted of T cells isolated from PBMCs.

The CDR3 DNA reads as TGTGCCTGGACCCCCGCGACAGGGGGCCTTAATGAGCAGTTCTTC. Translation gives CAWTPATGGLNEQFF. This chain connects TRBV30 to TRBJ2-1; 10 bases match TRBD1. V trimming: 4 bases; J trimming: 7 bases; junction bases outside the gene matches: 10. Germline V gene lookup returns CDR1 GTSNPN and CDR2 SVGIG (reference sequence). The CDR3 covers 15 residues. The whole variable domain, filled in from reference TRBV30 and TRBJ2-1, reads SQTIHQWPATLVQPVGSPLSLECTVEGTSNPNLYWYRQAAGRGLQLLFYSVGIGQISSEVPQNLSASRPQDRQFILSSKKLLLSDSGFYLCAWTPATGGLNEQFFGPGTRLTVL.